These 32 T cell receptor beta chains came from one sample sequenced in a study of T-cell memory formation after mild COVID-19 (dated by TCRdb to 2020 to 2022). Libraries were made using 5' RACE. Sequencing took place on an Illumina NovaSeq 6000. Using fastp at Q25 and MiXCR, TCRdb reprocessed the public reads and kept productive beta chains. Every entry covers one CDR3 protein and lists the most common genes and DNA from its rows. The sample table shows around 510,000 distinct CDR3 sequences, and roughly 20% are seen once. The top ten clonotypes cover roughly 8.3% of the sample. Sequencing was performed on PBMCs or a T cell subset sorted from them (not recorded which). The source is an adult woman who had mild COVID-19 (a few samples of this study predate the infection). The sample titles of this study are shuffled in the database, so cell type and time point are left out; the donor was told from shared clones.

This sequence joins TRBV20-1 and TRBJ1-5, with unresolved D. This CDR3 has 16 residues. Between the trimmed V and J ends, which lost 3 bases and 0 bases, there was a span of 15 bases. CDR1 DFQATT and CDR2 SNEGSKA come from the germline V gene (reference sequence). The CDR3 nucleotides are TGCAGTGCTAGTGCGGGTCAGACATCTAGCAATCAGCCCCAGCATTTT. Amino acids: CSASAGQTSSNQPQHF.

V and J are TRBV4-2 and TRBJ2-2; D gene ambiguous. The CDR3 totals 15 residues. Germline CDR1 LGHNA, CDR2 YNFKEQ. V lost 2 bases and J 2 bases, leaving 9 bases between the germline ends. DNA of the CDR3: TGTGCCAGCAGCCAATCTACCTCTAACACCGGGGAGCTGTTTTTT. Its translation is CASSQSTSNTGELFF.

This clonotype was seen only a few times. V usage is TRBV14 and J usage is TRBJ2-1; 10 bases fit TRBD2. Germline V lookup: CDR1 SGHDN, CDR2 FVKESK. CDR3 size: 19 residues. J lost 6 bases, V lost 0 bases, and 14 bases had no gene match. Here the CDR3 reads CASSQDRSPSGSLVNEQFF. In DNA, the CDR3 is TGTGCCAGCAGCCAAGATAGGTCGCCTAGCGGGAGTCTTGTCAATGAGCAGTTCTTC.

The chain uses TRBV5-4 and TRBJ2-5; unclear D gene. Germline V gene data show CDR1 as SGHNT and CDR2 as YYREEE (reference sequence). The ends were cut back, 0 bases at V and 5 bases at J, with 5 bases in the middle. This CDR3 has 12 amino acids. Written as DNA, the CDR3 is TGTGCCAGCAGCTTGGATGATGAGACCCAGTACTTC. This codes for CASSLDDETQYF.

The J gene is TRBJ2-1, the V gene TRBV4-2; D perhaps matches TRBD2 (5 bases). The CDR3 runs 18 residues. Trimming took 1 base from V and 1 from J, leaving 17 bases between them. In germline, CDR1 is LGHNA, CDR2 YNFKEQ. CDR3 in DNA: TGTGCCAGCAGCCAAGGACTGTGGAGGTTTCGGTCCTACAATGAGCAGTTCTTC. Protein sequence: CASSQGLWRFRSYNEQFF.

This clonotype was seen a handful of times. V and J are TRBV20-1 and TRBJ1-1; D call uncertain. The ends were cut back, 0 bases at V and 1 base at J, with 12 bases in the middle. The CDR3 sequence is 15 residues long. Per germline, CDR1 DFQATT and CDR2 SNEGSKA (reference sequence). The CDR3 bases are TGCAGTGCTAGAGATCCCCCAGCCCAGAACACTGAAGCTTTCTTT. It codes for CSARDPPAQNTEAFF.

DNA for the CDR3: TGCGCCAGCAGCAGGAGGGGCGACTACGAGCAGTACTTC. The encoded protein is CASSRRGDYEQYF. J is TRBJ2-7 and V is TRBV5-1; D is possibly TRBD2 (6 bases). Germline V gene data show CDR1 as SGHRS and CDR2 as YFSETQ. The CDR3 spans 13 residues. V dropped 4 bases and J dropped 3 bases, with 11 bases sitting between them.

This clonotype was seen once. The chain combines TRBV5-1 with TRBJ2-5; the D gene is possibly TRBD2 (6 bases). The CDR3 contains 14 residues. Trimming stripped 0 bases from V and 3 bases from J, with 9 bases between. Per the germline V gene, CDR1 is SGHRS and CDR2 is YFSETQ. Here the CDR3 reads CASSLGRGKETQYF. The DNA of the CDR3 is TGCGCCAGCAGCTTGGGGCGGGGAAAAGAGACCCAGTACTTC.

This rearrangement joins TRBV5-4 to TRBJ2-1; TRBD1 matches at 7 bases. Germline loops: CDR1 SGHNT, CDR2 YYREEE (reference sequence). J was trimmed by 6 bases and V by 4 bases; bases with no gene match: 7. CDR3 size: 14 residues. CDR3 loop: CASSRTGVINEQFF. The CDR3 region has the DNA TGTGCCAGCAGCCGCACAGGGGTAATCAATGAGCAGTTCTTC.

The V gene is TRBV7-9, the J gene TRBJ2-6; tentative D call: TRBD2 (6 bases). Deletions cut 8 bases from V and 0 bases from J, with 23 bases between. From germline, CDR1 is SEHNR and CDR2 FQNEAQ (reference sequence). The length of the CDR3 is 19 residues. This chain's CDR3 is CASLPWRGYLNSGANVLTF. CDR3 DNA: TGTGCCAGCCTGCCGTGGAGGGGTTACCTTAACTCTGGGGCCAACGTCCTGACTTTC.

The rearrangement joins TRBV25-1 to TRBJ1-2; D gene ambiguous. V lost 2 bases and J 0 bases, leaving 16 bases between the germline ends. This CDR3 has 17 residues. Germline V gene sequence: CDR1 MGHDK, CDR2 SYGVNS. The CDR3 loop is CASSEGGLAESNYGYTF. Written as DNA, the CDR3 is TGTGCCAGCAGTGAAGGAGGTCTGGCCGAATCTAACTATGGCTACACCTTC.

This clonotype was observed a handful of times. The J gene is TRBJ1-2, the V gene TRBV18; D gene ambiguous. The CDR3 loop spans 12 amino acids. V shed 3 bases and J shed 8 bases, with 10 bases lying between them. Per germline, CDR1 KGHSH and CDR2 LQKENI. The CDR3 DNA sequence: TGTGCCAGCTCACCGGGTGGAGTCGGCTACACCTTC. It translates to CASSPGGVGYTF.

CDR3 residues: CASSRTNEQYF. DNA of the CDR3: TGTGCCAGCAGCCGGACGAACGAGCAGTACTTC. The rearrangement uses TRBV12-3 or TRBV12-4 and TRBJ2-7; D is ambiguous. The ends were cut back, 6 bases at V and 5 bases at J, with 8 bases in the middle. The CDR3 has 11 residues.

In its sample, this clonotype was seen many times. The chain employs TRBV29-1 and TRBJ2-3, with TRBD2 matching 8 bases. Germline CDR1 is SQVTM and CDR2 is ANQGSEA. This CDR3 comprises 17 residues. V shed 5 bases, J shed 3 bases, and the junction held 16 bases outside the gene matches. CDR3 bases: TGCAGCGTTAACTTTTTGGGGAAGCGGGAGAGGACAGATACGCAGTATTTT. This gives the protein CSVNFLGKRERTDTQYF.

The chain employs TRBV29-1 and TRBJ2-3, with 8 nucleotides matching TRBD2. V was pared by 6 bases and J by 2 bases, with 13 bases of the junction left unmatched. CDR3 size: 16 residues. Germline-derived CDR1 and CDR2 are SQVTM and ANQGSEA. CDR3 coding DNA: TGCAGCGTAAAAGCGGGAGTCGAAATGGTCACAGATACGCAGTATTTT. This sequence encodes CSVKAGVEMVTDTQYF.

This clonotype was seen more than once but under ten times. DNA of the CDR3: TGTGCCATCCGAGGAGGGGATTACGAGCAGTACTTC. This encodes CAIRGGDYEQYF. This rearrangement joins TRBV6-2 or TRBV6-3 to TRBJ2-7; tentatively, D is TRBD2 (6 bases). The CDR3 is made up of 12 amino acids. Germline V gives CDR1 MNHEY, CDR2 SVGEGT. With 10 bases removed from V and 4 bases from J, the gap between germline ends came to 14 bases.

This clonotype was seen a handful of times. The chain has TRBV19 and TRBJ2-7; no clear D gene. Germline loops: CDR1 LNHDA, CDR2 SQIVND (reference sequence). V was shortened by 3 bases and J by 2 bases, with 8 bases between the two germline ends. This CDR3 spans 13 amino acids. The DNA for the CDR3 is TGTGCCAGTAGTATCGAACAGACCTACGAGCAGTACTTC. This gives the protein CASSIEQTYEQYF.

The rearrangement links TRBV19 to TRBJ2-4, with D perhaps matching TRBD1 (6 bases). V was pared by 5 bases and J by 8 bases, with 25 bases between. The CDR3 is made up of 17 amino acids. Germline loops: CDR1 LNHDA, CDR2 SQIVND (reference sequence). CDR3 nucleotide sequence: TGTGCCAGTAGTCGCGGCCTGAAAAACCGGGACAAGGACATTCAGTACTTC. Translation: CASSRGLKNRDKDIQYF.

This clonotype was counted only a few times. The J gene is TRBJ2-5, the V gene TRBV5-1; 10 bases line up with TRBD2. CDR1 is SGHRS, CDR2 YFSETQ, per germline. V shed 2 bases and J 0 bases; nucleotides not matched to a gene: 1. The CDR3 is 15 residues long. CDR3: CASSLLAGNQETQYF. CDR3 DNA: TGCGCCAGCAGCTTACTAGCGGGAAACCAAGAGACCCAGTACTTC.

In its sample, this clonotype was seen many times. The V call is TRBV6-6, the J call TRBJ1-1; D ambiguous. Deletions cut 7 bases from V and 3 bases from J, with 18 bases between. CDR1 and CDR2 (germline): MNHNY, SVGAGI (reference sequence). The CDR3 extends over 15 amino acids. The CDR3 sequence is CASTYSLSRDTEAFF. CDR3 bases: TGTGCCAGCACCTATTCATTATCCCGGGACACTGAAGCTTTCTTT.

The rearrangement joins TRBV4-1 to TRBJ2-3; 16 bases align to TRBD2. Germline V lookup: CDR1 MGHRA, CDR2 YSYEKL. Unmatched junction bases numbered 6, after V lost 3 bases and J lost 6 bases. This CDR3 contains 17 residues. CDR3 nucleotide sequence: TGCGCCAGCAGCCAGGGGACTAGCGGGGGGGCTCGGGATACGCAGTATTTT. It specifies CASSQGTSGGARDTQYF.

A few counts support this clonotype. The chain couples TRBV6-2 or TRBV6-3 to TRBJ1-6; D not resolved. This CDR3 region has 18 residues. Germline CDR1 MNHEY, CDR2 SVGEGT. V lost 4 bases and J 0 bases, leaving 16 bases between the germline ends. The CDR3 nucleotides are TGTGCCAGCAGTTCCCCGGGCAGACCGAGCTCCTATAATTCACCCCTCCACTTT. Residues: CASSSPGRPSSYNSPLHF.

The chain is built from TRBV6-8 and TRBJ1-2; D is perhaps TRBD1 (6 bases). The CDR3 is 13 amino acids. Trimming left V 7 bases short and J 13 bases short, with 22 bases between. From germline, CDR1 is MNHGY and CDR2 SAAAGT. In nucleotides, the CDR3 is TGTGCCAGCACAATTTCTTCCCAGGGGTTACGCACCTTC. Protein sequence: CASTISSQGLRTF.

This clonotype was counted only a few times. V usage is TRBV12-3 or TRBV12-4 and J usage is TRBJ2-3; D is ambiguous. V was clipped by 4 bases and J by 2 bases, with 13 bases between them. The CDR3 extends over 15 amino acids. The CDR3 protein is CASSSLRSLTDTQYF. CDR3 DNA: TGTGCCAGCAGTTCCCTCCGCTCGCTCACAGATACGCAGTATTTT.

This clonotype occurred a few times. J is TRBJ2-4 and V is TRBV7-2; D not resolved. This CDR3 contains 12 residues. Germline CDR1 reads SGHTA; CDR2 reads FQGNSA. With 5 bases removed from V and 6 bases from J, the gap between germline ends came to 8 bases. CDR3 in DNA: TGTGCCAGCAGCCAATTGGGAAACATTCAGTACTTC. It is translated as CASSQLGNIQYF.

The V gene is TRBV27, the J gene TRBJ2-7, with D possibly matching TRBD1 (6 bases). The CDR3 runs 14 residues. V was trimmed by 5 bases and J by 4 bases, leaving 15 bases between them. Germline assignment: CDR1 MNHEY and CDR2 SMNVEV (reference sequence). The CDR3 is CASSPRRGWYEQYF. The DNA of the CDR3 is TGTGCCAGCAGTCCTCGTAGGGGGTGGTACGAGCAGTACTTC.

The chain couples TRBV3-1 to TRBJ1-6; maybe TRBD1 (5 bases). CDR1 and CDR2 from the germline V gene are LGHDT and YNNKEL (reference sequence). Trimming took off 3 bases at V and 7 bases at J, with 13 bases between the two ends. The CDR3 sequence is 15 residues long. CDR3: CASSHGGIQNSPLHF. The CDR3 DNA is TGTGCCAGCAGCCACGGGGGGATTCAGAATTCACCCCTCCACTTT.

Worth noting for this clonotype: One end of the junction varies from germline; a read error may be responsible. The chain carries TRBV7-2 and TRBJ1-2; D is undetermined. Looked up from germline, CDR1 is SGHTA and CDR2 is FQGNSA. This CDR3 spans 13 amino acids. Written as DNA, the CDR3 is TGTGCCAGCAGCTTAAATGCCAGATATGGCTACACCTTT. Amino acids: CASSLNARYGYTF.

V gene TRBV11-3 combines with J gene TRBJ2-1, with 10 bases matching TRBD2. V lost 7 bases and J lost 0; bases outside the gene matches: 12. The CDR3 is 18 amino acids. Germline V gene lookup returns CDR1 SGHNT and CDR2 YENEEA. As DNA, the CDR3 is TGTGCCAGCACCCCACCACTAGCGGGACCTTACTCCTACAATGAGCAGTTCTTC. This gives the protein CASTPPLAGPYSYNEQFF.

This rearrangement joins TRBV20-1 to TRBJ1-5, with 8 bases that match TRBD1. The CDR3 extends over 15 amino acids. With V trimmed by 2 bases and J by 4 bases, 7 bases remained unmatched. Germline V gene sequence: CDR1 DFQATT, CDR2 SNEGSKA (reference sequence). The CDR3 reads CSARQSRQGNQPQHF. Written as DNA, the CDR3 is TGCAGTGCTAGACAGTCCCGACAGGGGAATCAGCCCCAGCATTTT.

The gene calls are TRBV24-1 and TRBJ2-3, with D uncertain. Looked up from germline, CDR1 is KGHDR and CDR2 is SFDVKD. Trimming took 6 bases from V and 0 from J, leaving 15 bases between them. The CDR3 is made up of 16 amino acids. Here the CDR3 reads CATSSGRAKSTDTQYF. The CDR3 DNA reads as TGTGCCACCAGTTCTGGCCGGGCTAAGAGCACAGATACGCAGTATTTT.

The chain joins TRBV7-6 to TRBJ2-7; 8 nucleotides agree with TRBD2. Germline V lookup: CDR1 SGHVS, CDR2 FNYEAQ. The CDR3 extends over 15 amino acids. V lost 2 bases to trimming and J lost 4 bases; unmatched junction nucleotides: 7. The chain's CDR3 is CASSLSGGGQYEQYF. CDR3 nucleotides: TGTGCCAGCAGCTTATCCGGCGGGGGGCAGTACGAGCAGTACTTC.